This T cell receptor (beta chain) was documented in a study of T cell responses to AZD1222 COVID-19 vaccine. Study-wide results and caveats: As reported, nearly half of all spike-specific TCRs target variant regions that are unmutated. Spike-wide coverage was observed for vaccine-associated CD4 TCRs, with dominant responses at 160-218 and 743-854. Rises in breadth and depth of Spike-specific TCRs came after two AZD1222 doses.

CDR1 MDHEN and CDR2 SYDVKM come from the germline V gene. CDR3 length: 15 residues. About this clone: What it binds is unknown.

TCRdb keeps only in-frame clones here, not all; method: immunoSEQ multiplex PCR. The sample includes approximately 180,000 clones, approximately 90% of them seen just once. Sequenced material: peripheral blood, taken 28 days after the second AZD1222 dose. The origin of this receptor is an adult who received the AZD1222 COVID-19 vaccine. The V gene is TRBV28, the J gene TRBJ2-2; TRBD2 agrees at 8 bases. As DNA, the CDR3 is TGTGTCACGCGCCGCGCGGGAGGAGGAACCGGGGAGCTGTTTTTT. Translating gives CVTRRAGGGTGELFF.